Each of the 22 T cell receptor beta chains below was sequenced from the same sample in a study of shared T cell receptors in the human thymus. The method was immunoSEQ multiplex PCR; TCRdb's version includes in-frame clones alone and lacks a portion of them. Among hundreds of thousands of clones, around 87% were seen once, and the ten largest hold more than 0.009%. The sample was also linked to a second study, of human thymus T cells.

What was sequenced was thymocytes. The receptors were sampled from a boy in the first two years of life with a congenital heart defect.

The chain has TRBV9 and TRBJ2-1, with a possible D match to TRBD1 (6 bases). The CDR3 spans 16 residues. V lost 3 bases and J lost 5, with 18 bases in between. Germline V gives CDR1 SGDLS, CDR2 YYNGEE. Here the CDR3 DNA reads TGTGCCAGCAGCGGTGGGGAAGGCAGGGGAAACAATGAGCAGTTCTTC. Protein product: CASSGGEGRGNNEQFF. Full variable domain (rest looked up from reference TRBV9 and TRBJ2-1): DSGVTQTPKHLITATGQRVTLRCSPRSGDLSVYWYQQSLDQGLQFLIQYYNGEERAKGNILERFSAQQFPDLHSELNLSSLELGDSALYFCASSGGEGRGNNEQFFGPGTRLTVL.

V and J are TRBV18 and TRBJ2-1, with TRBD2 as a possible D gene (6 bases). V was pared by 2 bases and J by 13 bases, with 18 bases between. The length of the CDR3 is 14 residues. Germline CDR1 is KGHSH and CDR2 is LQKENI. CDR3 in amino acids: CASSPEGLAPPQFF. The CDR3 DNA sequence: TGTGCCAGCTCACCAGAGGGGCTAGCGCCACCACAGTTCTTC.

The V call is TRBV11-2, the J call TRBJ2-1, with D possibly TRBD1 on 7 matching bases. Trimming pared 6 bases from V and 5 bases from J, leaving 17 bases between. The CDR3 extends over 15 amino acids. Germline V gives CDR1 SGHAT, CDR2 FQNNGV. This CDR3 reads CASREGAIAHNEQFF. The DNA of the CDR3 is TGTGCCAGCAGGGAGGGGGCAATAGCCCACAATGAGCAGTTCTTC.

Written as DNA, the CDR3 is TGTGCCAGCTCACCGTCGGGAGGGACTGAAGCTTTCTTT. Its translation is CASSPSGGTEAFF. This chain uses TRBV18 with TRBJ1-1, with unresolved D. V was shortened by 3 bases and J by 5 bases, with 10 bases between the two germline ends. Germline assignment: CDR1 KGHSH and CDR2 LQKENI. This CDR3 is 13 amino acids long.

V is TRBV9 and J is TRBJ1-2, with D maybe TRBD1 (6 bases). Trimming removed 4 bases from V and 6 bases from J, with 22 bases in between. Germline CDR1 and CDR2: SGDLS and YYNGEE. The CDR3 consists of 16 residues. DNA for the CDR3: TGTGCCAGCAGCACAACGGACAGCACCTTAAGGGATGGCTACACCTTC. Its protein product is CASSTTDSTLRDGYTF.

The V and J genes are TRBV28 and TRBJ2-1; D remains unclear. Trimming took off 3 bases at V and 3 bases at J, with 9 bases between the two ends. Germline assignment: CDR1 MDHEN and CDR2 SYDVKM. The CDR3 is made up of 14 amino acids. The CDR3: CASSLARFYNEQFF. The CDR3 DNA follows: TGTGCCAGCAGTTTGGCTAGATTCTACAATGAGCAGTTCTTC.

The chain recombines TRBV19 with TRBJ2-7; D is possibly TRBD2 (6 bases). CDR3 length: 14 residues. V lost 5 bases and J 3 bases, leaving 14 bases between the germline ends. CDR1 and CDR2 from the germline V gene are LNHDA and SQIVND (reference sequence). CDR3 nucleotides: TGTGCCAGTAGTTCCCAGCGGGCGGGCTACGAGCAGTACTTC. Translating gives CASSSQRAGYEQYF.

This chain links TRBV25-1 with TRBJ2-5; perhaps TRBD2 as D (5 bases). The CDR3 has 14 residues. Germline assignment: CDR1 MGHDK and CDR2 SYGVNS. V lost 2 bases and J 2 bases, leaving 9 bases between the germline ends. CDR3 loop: CASSETRGQETQYF. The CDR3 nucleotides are TGTGCCAGCAGTGAAACTCGGGGTCAAGAGACCCAGTACTTC. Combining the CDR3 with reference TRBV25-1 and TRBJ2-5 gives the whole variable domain EADIYQTPRYLVIGTGKKITLECSQTMGHDKMYWYQQDPGMELHLIHYSYGVNSTEKGDLSSESTVSRIRTEHFPLTLESARPSHTSQYLCASSETRGQETQYFGPGTRLLVL.

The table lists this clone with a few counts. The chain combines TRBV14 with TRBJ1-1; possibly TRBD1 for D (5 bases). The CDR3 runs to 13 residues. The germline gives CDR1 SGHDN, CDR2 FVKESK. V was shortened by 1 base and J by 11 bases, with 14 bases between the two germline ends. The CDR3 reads CASSQVIGRGAFF. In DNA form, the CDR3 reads TGTGCCAGCAGCCAAGTTATAGGGCGGGGCGCTTTCTTT.

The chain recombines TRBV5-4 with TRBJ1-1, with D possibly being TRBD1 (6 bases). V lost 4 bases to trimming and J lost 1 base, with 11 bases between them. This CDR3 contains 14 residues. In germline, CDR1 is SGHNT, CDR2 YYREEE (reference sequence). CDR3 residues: CASSTGTPNTEAFF. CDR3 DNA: TGTGCCAGCAGCACCGGGACACCGAACACTGAAGCTTTCTTT.

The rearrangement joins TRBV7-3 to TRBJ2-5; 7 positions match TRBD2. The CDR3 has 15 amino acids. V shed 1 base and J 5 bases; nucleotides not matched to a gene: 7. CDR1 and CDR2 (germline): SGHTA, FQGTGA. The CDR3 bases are TGTGCCAGCAGCTTAATGGGGACTAAAGGGGAGACCCAGTACTTC. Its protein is CASSLMGTKGETQYF.

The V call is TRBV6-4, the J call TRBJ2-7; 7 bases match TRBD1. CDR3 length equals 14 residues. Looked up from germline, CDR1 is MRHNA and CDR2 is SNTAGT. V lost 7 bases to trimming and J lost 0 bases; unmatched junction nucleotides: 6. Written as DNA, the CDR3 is TGTGCCAGCAATCGACAGGGCCTCTCCTACGAGCAGTACTTC. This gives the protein CASNRQGLSYEQYF.

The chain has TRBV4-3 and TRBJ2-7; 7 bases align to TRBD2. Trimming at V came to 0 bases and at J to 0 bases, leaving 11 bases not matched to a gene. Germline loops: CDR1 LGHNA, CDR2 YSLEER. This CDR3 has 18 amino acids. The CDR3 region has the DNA TGCGCCAGCAGCCAAGAAAGGGAGGGAGGGCTCCTCTCCTACGAGCAGTACTTC. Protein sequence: CASSQEREGGLLSYEQYF.

CDR3 sequence reads: CASSESGGVKNIQYF. In DNA form, the CDR3 reads TGTGCCAGCAGTGAATCAGGGGGAGTCAAAAACATTCAGTACTTC. The V gene is TRBV25-1, the J gene TRBJ2-4; TRBD1 agrees at 7 bases. The CDR3 sequence is 15 residues long. V dropped 1 base and J dropped 3; count of bases not matched to a gene: 3. The germline CDR1 and CDR2 sequences are MGHDK and SYGVNS.

The CDR3 sequence is CASRSVGRDRGVTNQPQHF. In nucleotides, the CDR3 is TGTGCCAGCAGATCTGTAGGGAGGGACAGGGGGGTTACGAATCAGCCCCAGCATTTT. The chain has TRBV28 and TRBJ1-5, with TRBD1 matching 11 bases. The CDR3 runs 19 residues. The V segment lost 6 bases and the J segment 4 bases; nucleotides outside the gene matches: 17. CDR1 is MDHEN, CDR2 SYDVKM, per germline. Full variable domain (rest looked up from reference TRBV28 and TRBJ1-5): DVKVTQSSRYLVKRTGEKVFLECVQDMDHENMFWYRQDPGLGLRLIYFSYDVKMKEKGDIPEGYSVSREKKERFSLILESASTNQTSMYLCASRSVGRDRGVTNQPQHFGDGTRLSIL.

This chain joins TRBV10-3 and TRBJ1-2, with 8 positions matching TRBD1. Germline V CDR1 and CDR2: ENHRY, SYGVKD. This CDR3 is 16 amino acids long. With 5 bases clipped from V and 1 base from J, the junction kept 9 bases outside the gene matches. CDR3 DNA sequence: TGTGCCATCAGTAAACATCCGGGACAGGTTAACTATGGCTACACCTTC. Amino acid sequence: CAISKHPGQVNYGYTF.

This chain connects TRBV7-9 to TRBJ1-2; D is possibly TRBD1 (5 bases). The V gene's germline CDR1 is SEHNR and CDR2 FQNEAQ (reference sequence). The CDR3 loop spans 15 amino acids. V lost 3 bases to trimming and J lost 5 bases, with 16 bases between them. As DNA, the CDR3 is TGTGCCAGCAGCTTCAAAGCAGGGATCGGGTATGGCTACACCTTC. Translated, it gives CASSFKAGIGYGYTF.

The CDR3 DNA reads as TGTGCCAGTAGTATATCCGGGAGGGAGACCCAGTACTTC. The encoded protein is CASSISGRETQYF. The chain employs TRBV19 and TRBJ2-5; TRBD2 matches at 7 bases. The CDR3 has 13 amino acids. Germline-derived CDR1 and CDR2 are LNHDA and SQIVND (reference sequence). The J segment lost 5 bases and the V segment lost 2 bases, leaving 2 bases of the junction unmatched.

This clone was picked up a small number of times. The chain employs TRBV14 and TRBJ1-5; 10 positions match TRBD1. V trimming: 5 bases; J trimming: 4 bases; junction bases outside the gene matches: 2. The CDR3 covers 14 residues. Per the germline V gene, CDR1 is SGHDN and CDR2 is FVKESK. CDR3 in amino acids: CASSGTGENQPQHF. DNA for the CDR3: TGTGCCAGCAGCGGGACAGGGGAAAATCAGCCCCAGCATTTT.

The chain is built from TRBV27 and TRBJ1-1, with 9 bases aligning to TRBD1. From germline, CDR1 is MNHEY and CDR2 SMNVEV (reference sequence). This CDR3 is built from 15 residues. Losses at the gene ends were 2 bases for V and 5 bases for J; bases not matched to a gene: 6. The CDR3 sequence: CASSLTGGPRTEAFF. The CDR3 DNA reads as TGTGCCAGCAGTTTAACAGGGGGCCCCAGGACTGAAGCTTTCTTT.

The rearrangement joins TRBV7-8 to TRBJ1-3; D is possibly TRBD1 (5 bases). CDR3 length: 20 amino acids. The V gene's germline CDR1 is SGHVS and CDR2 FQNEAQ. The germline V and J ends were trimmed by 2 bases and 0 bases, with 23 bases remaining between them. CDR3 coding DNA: TGTGCCAGCAGCTTAACGCTAAAATCCACAGGAGCCTTCTCTGGAAACACCATATATTTT. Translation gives CASSLTLKSTGAFSGNTIYF.

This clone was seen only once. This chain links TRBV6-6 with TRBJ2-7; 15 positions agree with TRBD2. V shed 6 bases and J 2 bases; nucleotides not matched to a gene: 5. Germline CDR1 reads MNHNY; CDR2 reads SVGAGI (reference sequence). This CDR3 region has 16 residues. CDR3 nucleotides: TGTGCCAGCAGCCAGGGACTAGCGGGGGGCGCCTACGAGCAGTACTTC. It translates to CASSQGLAGGAYEQYF.